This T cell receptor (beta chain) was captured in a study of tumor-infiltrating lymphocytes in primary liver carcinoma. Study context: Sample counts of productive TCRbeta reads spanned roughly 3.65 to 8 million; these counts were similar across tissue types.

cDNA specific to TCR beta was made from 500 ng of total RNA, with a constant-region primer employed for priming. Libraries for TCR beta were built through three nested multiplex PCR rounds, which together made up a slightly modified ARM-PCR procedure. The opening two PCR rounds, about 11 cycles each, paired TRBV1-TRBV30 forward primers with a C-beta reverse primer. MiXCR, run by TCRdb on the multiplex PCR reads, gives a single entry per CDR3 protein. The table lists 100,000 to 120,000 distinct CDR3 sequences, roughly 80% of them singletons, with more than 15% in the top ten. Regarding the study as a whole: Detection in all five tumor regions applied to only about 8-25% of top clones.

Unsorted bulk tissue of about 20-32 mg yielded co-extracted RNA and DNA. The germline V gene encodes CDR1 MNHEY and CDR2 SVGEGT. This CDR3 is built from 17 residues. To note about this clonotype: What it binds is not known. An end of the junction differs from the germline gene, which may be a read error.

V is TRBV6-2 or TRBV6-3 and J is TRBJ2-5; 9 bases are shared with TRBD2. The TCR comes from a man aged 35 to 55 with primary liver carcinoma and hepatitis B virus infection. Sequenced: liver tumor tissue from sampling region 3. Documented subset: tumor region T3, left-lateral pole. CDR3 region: CASSYASAGGWGETQYF. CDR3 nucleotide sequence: TGTGCCAGCAGTTATGCTTCAGCGGGAGGATGGGGAGAGACCCAATACTTC.